This paragraph reports one TCR beta chain. Its target is not known. The germline gives CDR1 PRHDT, CDR2 FYEKMQ (reference sequence). CDR3 size: 12 residues. The germline V and J ends were trimmed by 5 bases and 3 bases, with 8 bases remaining between them. This specimen comes from a study of T cell responses to AZD1222 COVID-19 vaccine. Overall study findings and caveats: Unmutated variant regions are reportedly targeted by nearly half of spike-specific TCRs. Donors were chiefly white British, with a greater number of females, and clonal diversity was perhaps underestimated. Vaccine-associated CD4 TCRs ranged over spike, dominating at 160-218 and 743-854. The study sampled repertoires only after the peak T cell response.

The method was immunoSEQ multiplex PCR; TCRdb's version includes in-frame clones alone and lacks a portion of them. In the table there are fewer than 80,000 clones, roughly 88% of which are singletons. Material: peripheral blood, obtained 28 days after the second dose of the MenACWY control vaccine. The J gene is TRBJ2-7, the V gene TRBV13, with a tentative D call TRBD2 (5 bases). This TCR was sampled from an adult who received the MenACWY meningococcal vaccine as a control. In nucleotides, the CDR3 is TGTGCCAGCAGCGCCGGACTCTACGAGCAGTACTTC. Amino acids: CASSAGLYEQYF.